One TCR beta chain is described in this entry. The antigen remains unidentified. This sample stems from a study of PD-1 blockade in classical Hodgkin lymphoma. Germline V gives CDR1 LNHDA, CDR2 SQIVND (reference sequence). The V end was cut by 7 bases, the J end by 1 base, with 14 bases between. The CDR3 consists of 15 residues. Brentuximab vedotin exposure varied, and every patient relapsed after autologous stem cell transplantation. Best responses fell into complete response, partial response or progressive disease. Sequenced by immunoSEQ multiplex PCR; TCRdb stores in-frame clones only, minus some. The sample has over 60,000 clones, 70% to 80% seen once. Study-wide findings and caveats: Prior therapy or disease activity may underlie the repertoire differences, whose causes remain undefined. A significant rise in TCR diversity was seen by C4D1 for CD4+ cells but not for CD8+ cells.

Sequenced here: peripheral blood mononuclear cells (PBMCs), sampled before the second cycle of nivolumab. This chain connects TRBV19 to TRBJ1-5, with D maybe TRBD1 (6 bases). The TCR comes from a human donor with classical Hodgkin lymphoma. This chain's CDR3 is CASTRPGASNQPQHF. The DNA for the CDR3 is TGTGCCAGTACCAGGCCGGGGGCGAGCAATCAGCCCCAGCATTTT. Supplemented by reference TRBV19 and TRBJ1-5, the full variable domain reads DGGITQSPKYLFRKEGQNVTLSCEQNLNHDAMYWYRQDPGQGLRLIYYSQIVNDFQKGDIAEGYSVSREKKESFPLTVTSAQKNPTAFYLCASTRPGASNQPQHFGDGTRLSIL.